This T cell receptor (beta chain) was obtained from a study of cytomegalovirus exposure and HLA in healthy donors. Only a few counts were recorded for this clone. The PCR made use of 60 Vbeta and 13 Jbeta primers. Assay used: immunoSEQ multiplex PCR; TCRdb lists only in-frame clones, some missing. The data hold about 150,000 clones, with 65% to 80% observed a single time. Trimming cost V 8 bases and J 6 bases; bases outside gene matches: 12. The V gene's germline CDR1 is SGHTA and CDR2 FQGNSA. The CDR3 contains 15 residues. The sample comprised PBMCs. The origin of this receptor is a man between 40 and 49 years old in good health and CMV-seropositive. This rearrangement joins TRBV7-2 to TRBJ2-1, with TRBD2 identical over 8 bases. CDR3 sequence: CASSQRESWANEQFF. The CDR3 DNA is TGTGCCAGCTCCCAGCGGGAGAGTTGGGCCAATGAGCAGTTCTTC.